Sequencing of this T cell receptor (beta chain) was carried out in a study of T cell responses to AZD1222 COVID-19 vaccine (dated by TCRdb to the early 2020s). For the wider study: Because spike-specific TCR depth and breadth did not differ between the two schedules, AZD1222 recipients who got a second dose at roughly 4 weeks were pooled with those who got a second dose at roughly 12 weeks. TCR sequencing was performed for approximately 240 trial participants, of whom about 200 were given two doses of AZD1222 and approximately 25 were given two doses of MenACWY control vaccine. Trial participants were enrolled into age subgroups of 18-55, 56-69 and 70-plus years, which contained around 150, 29 and 61 TCR-sequenced participants, respectively.

The CDR3 regions of human TCRbeta chains were analyzed by immunosequencing. In the authors' own workflow: TCRs in the repertoires were compared against a reference library of SARS-CoV-2-specific TCRs that had been generated with the MIRA antigen-specificity platform. Breadth was defined as the fraction of unique TCRs that were SARS-CoV-2-associated, and depth was defined as the fraction of total T cells that were SARS-CoV-2-associated. Using the MIRA data, each spike-specific TCR was mapped to the spike region that the TCR reacts to and placed in a CD4 or CD8 class. Log10-transformed breadth and depth values were compared by one-way ANOVA with Sidak's multiple comparisons tests. The clones in this table, taken by TCRdb from immuneACCESS, are in-frame only. Not every clone is retained; where verified, under half of the shortfall comes from an unresolved V gene, and the cause of the rest is unknown. Clonal size and the V and J genes are those of that table, whereas D and trimming came from the DNA. A total of roughly 170,000 clones appear in this sample, 88% of them only once. The top ten clonotypes cover approximately 0.5% of the sample.

The time point label here, explained by the study, means: baseline before first vaccination. Samples from vaccinated people were obtained from the UK trials COV001 and COV002, which included a single-blind randomized controlled phase 2/3 trial of AZD1222 (ChAdOx1 nCoV-19) in healthy adults. For TCRbeta chain sequencing, PBMC samples were collected from trial participants at day 0 and at day 28 after the second dose. The CDR3 holds 14 amino acids from the cysteine to the phenylalanine. The entry retains the CDR3 DNA only, 42 bases that are in frame from base 1. Cut back by 7 bases and 1 base, the V and J ends lie 10 bases apart. CDR1 and CDR2, looked up from the germline V gene (reference sequence), are MNHNY and SVGAGI. The paper's findings and limits, for the study overall: In the small 56-69-year group, the increase in depth fell short of significance, most likely because of low power. Vaccine-associated CD4 TCRs spanned the whole spike protein, with dominant responses in regions 160-218 and 743-854. Only six AZD1222 recipients were SARS-CoV-2 seropositive at baseline, limiting conclusions about previously exposed vaccinees. Participants were mostly white British and included more females than males, and it was suggested by the authors that clonal diversity may have been underestimated. Nearly half of unique spike-specific TCRs reportedly recognized epitopes outside regions mutated in the B.1.351 and B.1.1.7 variants. A significant rise in spike-specific TCR breadth and depth was observed after two AZD1222 doses relative to day 0 and relative to MenACWY recipients. No day 14 peak-response samples were available, so repertoires were characterized only after the peak T cell response.

About this clone: Its cognate antigen has yet to be identified. Per-base quality was not reported, and no clone a single base away is much larger than it.

The chain joins TRBV6-6 to TRBJ2-2, with the D gene call left open. The TCR comes from an adult in good health. Sample: peripheral blood, taken on day 0 of AZD1222 vaccination. The nucleotide sequence reads as follows: TGTGCCAGCACCGCCCCGGGGAACACCGGGGAGCTGTTTTTT. Its protein is CASTAPGNTGELFF.